The 30 T cell receptor beta chains listed next were all sequenced from one sample in a study of blood T cells in healthy people across ages. Alongside a J-beta primer mix, a sample-barcoded 5' primer served in a second PCR lasting roughly 7 to 11 cycles. TCRdb ran MiXCR on the 5' RACE reads and lists one entry per CDR3 protein. The repertoire includes hundreds of thousands of distinct CDR3 sequences, around 50% of them detected once, and about a quarter sits in the top ten. Sequenced: blood. Receptor source: a man between 40 and 49 years old in good health.

This chain joins TRBV29-1 and TRBJ2-1; 10 nucleotides line up with TRBD1. V dropped 6 bases and J dropped 7; count of bases not matched to a gene: 9. The CDR3 is 14 amino acids. CDR1 and CDR2 from the germline V gene are SQVTM and ANQGSEA. For the CDR3, the DNA is TGCAGCGTGGCACCGGGACAGGGGAGAAATGAGCAGTTCTTC. Translating it yields CSVAPGQGRNEQFF.

The CDR3 DNA sequence: TGTGCCAGCTGGGGACCCGGGACTGCACCGAAGACCCAGTACTTC. Its translation: CASWGPGTAPKTQYF. This chain links TRBV3-1 with TRBJ2-5; tentatively, D is TRBD2 (6 bases). The CDR3 covers 15 residues. Germline V CDR1 and CDR2: LGHDT, YNNKEL (reference sequence). V was shortened by 8 bases and J by 6 bases, with 22 bases between the two germline ends.

This clonotype was observed a handful of times. The chain joins TRBV7-2 to TRBJ2-5; D is undetermined. Germline V gives CDR1 SGHTA, CDR2 FQGNSA. This CDR3 is 15 amino acids long. The V end was cut by 3 bases, the J end by 1 base, with 12 bases between. The CDR3 region is CASSLVPNPQETQYF. The CDR3 nucleotides read TGTGCCAGCAGCTTGGTCCCTAACCCCCAAGAGACCCAGTACTTC.

This clonotype was seen repeatedly, ten times or more. This may stem from a read error, because a much larger clone lies one nucleotide away. Here the CDR3 DNA reads TGTGCCAGCAGCTACAGGAGTTCTGGGGCCAACGTCCTGACTTTC. Residues: CASSYRSSGANVLTF. The V gene is TRBV28, the J gene TRBJ2-6, with a possible D match to TRBD1 (5 bases). Germline V gives CDR1 MDHEN, CDR2 SYDVKM. With 6 bases removed from V and 1 base from J, the gap between germline ends came to 10 bases. This CDR3 region has 15 residues.

This chain uses TRBV12-3 or TRBV12-4 with TRBJ2-3; 8 bases map to TRBD1. V dropped 6 bases and J dropped 6; count of bases not matched to a gene: 8. This CDR3 has 14 residues. The chain's CDR3 is CASRLRQGLDTQYF. The CDR3 region has the DNA TGTGCCAGCAGACTTCGACAGGGGTTGGATACGCAGTATTTT.

This clonotype was seen once. Sequence at one end of the junction differs from germline and may be a read error. The chain uses TRBV14 and TRBJ2-1; 8 bases match TRBD2. Per germline, CDR1 SGHDN and CDR2 FVKESK. The CDR3 has 15 amino acids. The CDR3 DNA follows: TGTGCCAGCAGCCAAGGGACTAGCTTTAACAAGGAGCAGTTCTTC. Residues: CASSQGTSFNKEQFF.

The rearrangement joins TRBV7-2 to TRBJ2-7, with D possibly matching TRBD2 (6 bases). Germline CDR1 reads SGHTA; CDR2 reads FQGNSA. This CDR3 is 16 amino acids long. Trimming removed 5 bases at V and 2 bases at J, with 19 bases between. CDR3 region: CASSIMGLADTYEQYF. The CDR3 nucleotides read TGTGCCAGCAGCATAATGGGACTGGCGGACACCTACGAGCAGTACTTC.

This clonotype was counted a few times. The chain joins TRBV7-9 to TRBJ2-7; no reliable D call. Germline CDR1 SEHNR, CDR2 FQNEAQ (reference sequence). The CDR3 totals 16 residues. With 2 bases removed from V and 5 bases from J, the gap between germline ends came to 19 bases. In nucleotides, the CDR3 is TGTGCCAGCAGCTTACCCAGCCCGGGTCTCGAGGACGAGCAGTACTTC. Amino acids: CASSLPSPGLEDEQYF.

This clonotype was detected once. The chain combines TRBV25-1 with TRBJ1-1; D not certain. The length of the CDR3 is 11 residues. Germline V gives CDR1 MGHDK, CDR2 SYGVNS. The V end lost 8 bases, the J end lost 4 bases, and 8 bases lay between the germline ends. The CDR3 here is CASGIGTEAFF. In DNA, the CDR3 is TGTGCCAGCGGCATAGGCACTGAAGCTTTCTTT.

This sequence joins TRBV9 and TRBJ2-1, with D uncertain. CDR3 length: 14 amino acids. V was pared by 4 bases and J by 0 bases, with 8 bases between. Germline assignment: CDR1 SGDLS and CDR2 YYNGEE. The CDR3 here is CASSTDTSYNEQFF. The CDR3 DNA reads as TGTGCCAGCAGCACAGATACCTCCTACAATGAGCAGTTCTTC. Drawing the rest from reference TRBV9 and TRBJ2-1, the complete variable domain is DSGVTQTPKHLITATGQRVTLRCSPRSGDLSVYWYQQSLDQGLQFLIQYYNGEERAKGNILERFSAQQFPDLHSELNLSSLELGDSALYFCASSTDTSYNEQFFGPGTRLTVL.

This clonotype has just a few counts. This CDR3 is CASSLAGGGEQFF. The CDR3 region has the DNA TGTGCCAGCAGCTTAGCTGGGGGGGGTGAGCAGTTCTTC. The chain uses TRBV7-6 and TRBJ2-1; 7 bases agree with TRBD2. The germline CDR1 and CDR2 sequences are SGHVS and FNYEAQ. Trimming at V came to 0 bases and at J to 9 bases, leaving 2 bases not matched to a gene. The CDR3 has 13 residues.

This clonotype came up once. One end of the junction fails to match germline, which may point to a read error. V is TRBV10-3 and J is TRBJ2-1; 14 bases line up with TRBD2. Germline lookup yields CDR1 ENHRY and CDR2 SYGVKD. The length of the CDR3 is 15 residues. The CDR3 region is CAVSSTSGRDNEQFF. For the CDR3, the DNA is TGTGCCGTCAGTTCGACTAGCGGGAGGGACAATGAGCAGTTCTTC.

The table lists this clonotype with a few counts. V and J are TRBV7-2 and TRBJ1-6, with a weak D call TRBD1 (6 bases). Trimming took off 6 bases at V and 0 bases at J, with 24 bases between the two ends. Germline values: CDR1 SGHTA, CDR2 FQGNSA. The CDR3 length is 20 residues. Written as DNA, the CDR3 is TGTGCCAGCAGTCTTTGGTCCGGGGCCGGACAGAGCTCCTATAATTCACCCCTCCACTTT. Translating it yields CASSLWSGAGQSSYNSPLHF.

The rearrangement joins TRBV6-1 to TRBJ2-7; 12 nucleotides match TRBD2. The ends lost 3 bases at V and 3 bases at J; junction bases unmatched: 6. The CDR3 is 16 amino acids. Germline CDR1 reads MNHNS; CDR2 reads SASEGT. CDR3 in DNA: TGTGCCAGCAGTGATCCTAGCGGGGGGGCCCTCTACGAGCAGTACTTC. As protein: CASSDPSGGALYEQYF.

The V gene is TRBV5-6, the J gene TRBJ2-7; D is ambiguous. V lost 2 bases, J lost 6 bases, and 9 bases lay in between. The CDR3 has 12 amino acids. Germline CDR1 is SGHDT and CDR2 is YYEEEE. The CDR3 region is CASSLGFREQYF. The CDR3 nucleotides are TGTGCCAGCAGCTTAGGATTTCGCGAGCAGTACTTC. The full variable domain, rest sourced from reference TRBV5-6 and TRBJ2-7, is DAGVTQSPTHLIKTRGQQVTLRCSPKSGHDTVSWYQQALGQGPQFIFQYYEEEERQRGNFPDRFSGHQFPNYSSELNVNALLLGDSALYLCASSLGFREQYFGPGTRLTVT.

The CDR3 DNA follows: TGTGCCAGCAGCTTTCTCTCCATCGTGGCGGATAGCATTCAGTACTTC. Residues: CASSFLSIVADSIQYF. V is TRBV5-5 and J is TRBJ2-4; no definite D call. The V gene's germline CDR1 is SGHKS and CDR2 YYEKEE (reference sequence). CDR3 length equals 16 residues. Trimming left V 2 bases short and J 9 bases short, with 21 bases between.

The chain recombines TRBV7-9 with TRBJ2-3; no reliable D call. The V end lost 2 bases, the J end lost 7 bases, and 10 bases lay between the germline ends. Looked up from germline, CDR1 is SEHNR and CDR2 is FQNEAQ (reference sequence). The CDR3 sequence is 13 residues long. This chain's CDR3 is CASSLSRINTQYF. In nucleotides, the CDR3 is TGTGCCAGCAGCTTATCACGGATTAATACGCAGTATTTT.

The gene calls are TRBV25-1 and TRBJ1-1; 8 bases fit TRBD1. This CDR3 is built from 14 residues. Germline assignment: CDR1 MGHDK and CDR2 SYGVNS. V shed 7 bases, J shed 4 bases, and the junction held 8 bases outside the gene matches. This CDR3 reads CASKSGGSSTEAFF. The CDR3 DNA reads TGTGCCAGCAAATCAGGGGGCTCAAGCACTGAAGCTTTCTTT.

The rearrangement joins TRBV20-1 to TRBJ2-7, with 10 bases aligning to TRBD2. Per the germline V gene, CDR1 is DFQATT and CDR2 is SNEGSKA (reference sequence). There are 14 residues in the CDR3. The junction had 9 bases not matched to a gene; V was cut back by 5 bases and J by 5 bases. Here the CDR3 DNA reads TGCAGTGCTGGGCGTCGAGCGGGAGGGAACGAGCAGTACTTC. Encoded protein: CSAGRRAGGNEQYF.

This chain joins TRBV5-1 and TRBJ1-2; D call uncertain. Per the germline V gene, CDR1 is SGHRS and CDR2 is YFSETQ. The V end lost 4 bases, the J end lost 5 bases, and 12 bases lay between the germline ends. The CDR3 runs to 13 residues. CDR3 amino acids: CASSLDEGYGYTF. CDR3 bases: TGCGCCAGCAGCCTGGATGAGGGATATGGCTACACCTTC.

The rearrangement links TRBV7-2 to TRBJ2-7; TRBD2 matches at 7 bases. The CDR3 consists of 13 residues. Unmatched junction bases numbered 1, after V lost 5 bases and J lost 0 bases. The germline CDR1 and CDR2 sequences are SGHTA and FQGNSA. CDR3 sequence: CASSGDYSYEQYF. CDR3 DNA: TGTGCCAGCAGCGGGGACTACTCCTACGAGCAGTACTTC. Together with reference TRBV7-2 and TRBJ2-7, the CDR3 gives the full variable domain: GAGVSQSPSNKVTEKGKDVELRCDPISGHTALYWYRQSLGQGLEFLIYFQGNSAPDKSGLPSDRFSAERTGGSVSTLTIQRTQQEDSAVYLCASSGDYSYEQYFGPGTRLTVT.

This clonotype was found a few times. The chain links TRBV29-1 to TRBJ1-6; TRBD1 agrees at 12 bases. V shed 5 bases and J 10 bases; nucleotides not matched to a gene: 9. CDR3 size: 15 residues. Germline-derived CDR1 and CDR2 are SQVTM and ANQGSEA. In DNA, the CDR3 is TGCAGCGTTACATCGGGACAGGGGGCTGAATCACCCCTCCACTTT. The encoded protein is CSVTSGQGAESPLHF. Using reference TRBV29-1 and TRBJ1-6 for the parts outside the CDR3, the full variable domain is SAVISQKPSRDICQRGTSLTIQCQVDSQVTMMFWYRQQPGQSLTLIATANQGSEATYESGFVIDKFPISRPNLTFSTLTVSNMSPEDSSIYLCSVTSGQGAESPLHFGNGTRLTVT.

This clonotype was detected once. The chain couples TRBV4-3 to TRBJ2-2; D not resolved. Trimming removed 0 bases at V and 3 bases at J, with 17 bases between. Germline V lookup: CDR1 LGHNA, CDR2 YSLEER. The CDR3 extends over 18 amino acids. CDR3 residues: CASSQDAATSLYTGELFF. DNA for the CDR3: TGCGCCAGCAGCCAAGATGCGGCTACCTCTCTGTACACCGGGGAGCTGTTTTTT.

This clonotype was counted only a few times. The V gene is TRBV5-6, the J gene TRBJ2-4; D is possibly TRBD1 (6 bases). Gene TRBJ2-5 matches the end of the DNA better, so the J call may be wrong. The CDR3 sequence is 13 residues long. Germline CDR1 and CDR2: SGHDT and YYEEEE. CDR3 in amino acids: CASSRPGVETQYF. The CDR3 region has the DNA TGTGCCAGCAGCCGTCCAGGGGTAGAGACCCAGTACTTC.

The chain employs TRBV4-1 and TRBJ2-1; TRBD2 agrees at 10 bases. The CDR3 has 16 amino acids. Trimming at V came to 2 bases and at J to 4 bases, leaving 5 bases not matched to a gene. Germline CDR1 and CDR2: MGHRA and YSYEKL. The CDR3 sequence is CASSQPGTSVYNEQFF. CDR3 coding DNA: TGCGCCAGCAGCCAACCCGGGACTAGCGTTTACAATGAGCAGTTCTTC.

The chain joins TRBV29-1 to TRBJ1-1, with D unclear. V lost 6 bases to trimming and J lost 5 bases, with 10 bases between them. From germline, CDR1 is SQVTM and CDR2 ANQGSEA. The CDR3 totals 11 residues. CDR3 sequence reads: CSVKPETEAFF. CDR3 bases: TGCAGCGTAAAACCCGAGACTGAAGCTTTCTTT.

The rearrangement links TRBV20-1 to TRBJ2-1; TRBD2 aligns across 10 bases. Germline loops: CDR1 DFQATT, CDR2 SNEGSKA (reference sequence). Losses at the gene ends were 5 bases for V and 6 bases for J; bases not matched to a gene: 13. The CDR3 consists of 16 residues. This chain's CDR3 is CSAGGASSGSSNEQFF. The CDR3, as DNA: TGCAGTGCTGGGGGGGCCTCTAGCGGGAGCTCCAATGAGCAGTTCTTC.

The chain couples TRBV7-2 to TRBJ1-2; a possible D gene is TRBD1 (5 bases). Germline-derived CDR1 and CDR2 are SGHTA and FQGNSA. This CDR3 contains 15 residues. V was trimmed by 1 base and J by 3 bases, leaving 12 bases between them. CDR3 loop: CASSLGSRVYYGYTF. The CDR3 coding sequence is TGTGCCAGCAGCTTAGGTTCCAGGGTCTACTATGGCTACACCTTC.

J is TRBJ2-5 and V is TRBV9; 10 bases map to TRBD1. From germline, CDR1 is SGDLS and CDR2 YYNGEE. This CDR3 comprises 15 residues. V shed 0 bases and J 5 bases; nucleotides not matched to a gene: 4. The CDR3 DNA reads as TGTGCCAGCAGCGTAGGGACAGGGGGTGGGGAGACCCAGTACTTC. Amino acid sequence: CASSVGTGGGETQYF.

The chain carries TRBV2 and TRBJ1-5, with D perhaps matching TRBD1 (5 bases). V lost 4 bases, J lost 4 bases, and 17 bases lay in between. The germline CDR1 and CDR2 sequences are SNHLY and FYNNEI. This CDR3 has 16 residues. In nucleotides, the CDR3 is TGTGCCAGCAGTGTTGACAGTTCATCAGCTAATCAGCCCCAGCATTTT. It codes for CASSVDSSSANQPQHF.